The clone carrying this T cell receptor (beta chain) was counted only a few times. As yet, its antigen is unknown. The data were obtained in a study of T-cell memory formation after mild COVID-19. Study as a whole: Largely donor-specific sequence clusters came from a couple of donors.

General observations from the study: Of the contracting clones, CD4+ ones lay mainly in CM and EM, and CD8+ ones in EMRA.

Using its own MiXCR run on the 5' RACE reads, TCRdb lists one record per CDR3 protein. The data contain about 210,000 distinct CDR3 sequences, around 27% of them singletons. This CDR3 has 14 residues. Between the trimmed V and J ends, which lost 6 bases and 3 bases, there was a span of 15 bases. Sequencing was carried out using PBMCs or a T cell subset sorted from them (not recorded which). The chain employs TRBV12-3 or TRBV12-4 and TRBJ2-7; D possibly uses TRBD1 or TRBD2 (5 bases each). The source of this sequence is an adult woman who had mild COVID-19 (a few samples of this study predate the infection). Cell type and time point are not known. CDR3 nucleotides: TGTGCCAGCAGCCACTCAGGGACCGGCTACGAGCAGTACTTC. Its protein product is CASSHSGTGYEQYF.